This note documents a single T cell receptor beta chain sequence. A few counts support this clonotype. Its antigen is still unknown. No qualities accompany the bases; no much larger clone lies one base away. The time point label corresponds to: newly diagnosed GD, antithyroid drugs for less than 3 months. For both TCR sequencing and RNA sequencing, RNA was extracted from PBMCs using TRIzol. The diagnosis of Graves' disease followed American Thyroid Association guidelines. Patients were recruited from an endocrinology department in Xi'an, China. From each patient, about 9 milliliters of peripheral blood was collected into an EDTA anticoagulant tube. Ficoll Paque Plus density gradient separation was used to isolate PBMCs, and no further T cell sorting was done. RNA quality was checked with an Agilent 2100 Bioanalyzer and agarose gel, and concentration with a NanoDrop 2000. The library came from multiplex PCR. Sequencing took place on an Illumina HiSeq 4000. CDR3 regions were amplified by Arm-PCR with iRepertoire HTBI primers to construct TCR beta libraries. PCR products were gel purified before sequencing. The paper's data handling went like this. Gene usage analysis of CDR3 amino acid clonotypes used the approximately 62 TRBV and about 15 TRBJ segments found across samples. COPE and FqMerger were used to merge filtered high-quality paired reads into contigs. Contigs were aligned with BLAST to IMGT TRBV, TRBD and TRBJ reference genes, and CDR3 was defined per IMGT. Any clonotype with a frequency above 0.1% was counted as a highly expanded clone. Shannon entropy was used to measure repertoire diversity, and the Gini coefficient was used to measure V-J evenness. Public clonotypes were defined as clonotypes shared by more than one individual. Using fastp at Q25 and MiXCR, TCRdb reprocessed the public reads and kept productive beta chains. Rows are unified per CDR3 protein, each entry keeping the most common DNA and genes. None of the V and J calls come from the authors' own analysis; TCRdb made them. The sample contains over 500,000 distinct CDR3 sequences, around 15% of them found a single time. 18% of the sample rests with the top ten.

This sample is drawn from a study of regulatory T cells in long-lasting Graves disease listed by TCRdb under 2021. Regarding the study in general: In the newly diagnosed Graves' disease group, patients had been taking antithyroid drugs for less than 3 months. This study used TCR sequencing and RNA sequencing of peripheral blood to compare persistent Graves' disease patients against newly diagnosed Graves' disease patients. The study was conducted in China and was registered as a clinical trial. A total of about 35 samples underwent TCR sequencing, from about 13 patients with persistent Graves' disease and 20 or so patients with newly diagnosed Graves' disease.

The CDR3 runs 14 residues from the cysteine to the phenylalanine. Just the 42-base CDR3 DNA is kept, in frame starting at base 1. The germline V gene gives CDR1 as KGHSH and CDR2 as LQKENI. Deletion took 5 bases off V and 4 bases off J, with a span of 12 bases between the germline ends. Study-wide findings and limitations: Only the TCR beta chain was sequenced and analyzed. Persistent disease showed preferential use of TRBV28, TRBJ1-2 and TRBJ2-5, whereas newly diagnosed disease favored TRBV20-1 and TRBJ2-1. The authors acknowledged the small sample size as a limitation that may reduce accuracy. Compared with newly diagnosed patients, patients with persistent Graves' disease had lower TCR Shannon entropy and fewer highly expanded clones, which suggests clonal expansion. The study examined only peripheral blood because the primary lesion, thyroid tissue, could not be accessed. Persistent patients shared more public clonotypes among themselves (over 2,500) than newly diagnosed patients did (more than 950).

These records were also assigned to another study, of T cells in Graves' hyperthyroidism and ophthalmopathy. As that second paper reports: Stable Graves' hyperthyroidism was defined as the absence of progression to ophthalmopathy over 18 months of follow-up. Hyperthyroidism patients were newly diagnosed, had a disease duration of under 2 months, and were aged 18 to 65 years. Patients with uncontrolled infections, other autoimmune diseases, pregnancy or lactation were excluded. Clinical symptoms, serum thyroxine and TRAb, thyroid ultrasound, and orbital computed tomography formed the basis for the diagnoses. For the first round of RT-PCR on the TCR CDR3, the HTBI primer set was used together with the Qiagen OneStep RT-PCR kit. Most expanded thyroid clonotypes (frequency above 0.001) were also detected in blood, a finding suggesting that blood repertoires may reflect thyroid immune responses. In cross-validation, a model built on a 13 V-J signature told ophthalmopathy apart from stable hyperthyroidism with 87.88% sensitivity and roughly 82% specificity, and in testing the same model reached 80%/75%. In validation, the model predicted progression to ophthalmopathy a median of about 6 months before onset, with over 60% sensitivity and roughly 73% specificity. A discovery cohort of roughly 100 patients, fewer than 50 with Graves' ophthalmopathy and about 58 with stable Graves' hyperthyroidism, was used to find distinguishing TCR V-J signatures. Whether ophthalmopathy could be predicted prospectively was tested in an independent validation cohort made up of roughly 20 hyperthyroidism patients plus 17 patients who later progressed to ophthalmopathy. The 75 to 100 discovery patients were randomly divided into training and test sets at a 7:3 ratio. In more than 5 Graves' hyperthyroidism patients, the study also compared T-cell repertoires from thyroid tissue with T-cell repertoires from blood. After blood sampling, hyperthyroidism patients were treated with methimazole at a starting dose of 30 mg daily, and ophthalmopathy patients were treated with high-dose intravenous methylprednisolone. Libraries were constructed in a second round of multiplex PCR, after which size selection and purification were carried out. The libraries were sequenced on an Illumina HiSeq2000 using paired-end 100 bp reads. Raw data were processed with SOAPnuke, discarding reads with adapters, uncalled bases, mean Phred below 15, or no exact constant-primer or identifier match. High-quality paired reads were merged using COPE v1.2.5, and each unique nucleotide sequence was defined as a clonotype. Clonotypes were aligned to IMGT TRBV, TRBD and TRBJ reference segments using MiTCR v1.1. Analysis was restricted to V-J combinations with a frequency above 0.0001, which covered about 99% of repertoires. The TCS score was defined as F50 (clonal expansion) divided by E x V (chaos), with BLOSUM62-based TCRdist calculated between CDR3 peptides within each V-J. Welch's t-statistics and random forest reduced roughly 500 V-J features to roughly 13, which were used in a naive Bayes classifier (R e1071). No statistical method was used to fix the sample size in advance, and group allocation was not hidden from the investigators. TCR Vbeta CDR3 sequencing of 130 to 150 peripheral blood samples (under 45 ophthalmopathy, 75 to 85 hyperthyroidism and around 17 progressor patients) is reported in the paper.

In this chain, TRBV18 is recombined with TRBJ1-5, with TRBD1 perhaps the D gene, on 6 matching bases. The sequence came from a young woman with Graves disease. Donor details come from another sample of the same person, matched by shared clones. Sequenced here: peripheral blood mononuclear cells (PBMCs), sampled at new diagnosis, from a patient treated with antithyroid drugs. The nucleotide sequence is TGTGCCAGCTCAAGGATTCAGGGGAATCAGCCCCAGCATTTT. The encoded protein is CASSRIQGNQPQHF.